Listed here are 13 T cell receptor beta chains from one sample, sequenced in a study of T cells in localized non-small cell lung cancer. The assay was immunoSEQ multiplex PCR, and TCRdb's table has in-frame clones only and misses some. This sample yields about 30,000 clones, of which 85% to 90% are seen a single time; under 3% belongs to the top ten. The sequencing here drew on peripheral blood, taken before any cancer treatment. The receptor source for this set is an older female donor with stage I lung adenocarcinoma.

This sequence joins TRBV6-5 and TRBJ2-5; a possible D gene is TRBD2 (7 bases). The CDR3 extends over 15 amino acids. Looked up from germline, CDR1 is MNHEY and CDR2 is SVGAGI. V was clipped by 2 bases and J by 5 bases, with 15 bases between them. CDR3 in amino acids: CASSYGGGAGETQYF. CDR3 DNA sequence: TGTGCCAGCAGTTACGGGGGGGGCGCAGGGGAGACCCAGTACTTC.

V is TRBV29-1 and J is TRBJ2-5, with D hard to call. CDR3 length: 13 amino acids. From germline, CDR1 is SQVTM and CDR2 ANQGSEA. V dropped 3 bases and J dropped 5 bases, with 13 bases sitting between them. The CDR3 reads CSVDFAVWETQYF. CDR3 in DNA: TGCAGCGTTGATTTTGCTGTCTGGGAGACCCAGTACTTC.

As regards this clone: At one end the junction does not follow the germline gene, possibly because of a read error. This chain links TRBV19 with TRBJ2-7; TRBD2 might be the D (5 bases). The CDR3 has 9 amino acids. CDR1 LNHDA and CDR2 SQIVND come from the germline V gene (reference sequence). The CDR3 nucleotides are TGTGCCAGTAGTATCGGGAAAGGGTTC. Translating gives CASSIGKGF.

This chain joins TRBV19 and TRBJ2-1, with TRBD2 matching over 7 bases. The germline gives CDR1 LNHDA, CDR2 SQIVND (reference sequence). The V and J ends lost 11 bases and 7 bases, in that order; junction bases with no gene match: 17. The length of the CDR3 is 15 residues. This chain's CDR3 is CASQRGREPGNEQFF. The CDR3 DNA is TGTGCCTCCCAAAGAGGGCGGGAGCCCGGAAATGAGCAGTTCTTC.

J is TRBJ2-7 and V is TRBV7-9; D uncertain. The V and J ends lost 9 bases and 3 bases respectively, with 12 bases between them. The CDR3 is 12 amino acids. The germline gives CDR1 SEHNR, CDR2 FQNEAQ (reference sequence). The DNA of the CDR3 is TGTGCCAGTTCAAGGGTTGTCTACGAGCAGTACTTC. It is translated as CASSRVVYEQYF.

J is TRBJ1-4 and V is TRBV2; 7 bases match TRBD1. The CDR3 consists of 14 residues. CDR1 and CDR2 from the germline V gene are SNHLY and FYNNEI. V dropped 6 bases and J dropped 6; count of bases not matched to a gene: 7. CDR3 DNA: TGTGCCAGCAGATGGGACAGATGGGATGAAAAACTGTTTTTT. As protein: CASRWDRWDEKLFF. The full variable domain, its missing parts supplied by reference TRBV2 and TRBJ1-4, is EPEVTQTPSHQVTQMGQEVILRCVPISNHLYFYWYRQILGQKVEFLVSFYNNEISEKSEIFDDQFSVERPDGSNFTLKIRSTKLEDSAMYFCASRWDRWDEKLFFGSGTQLSVL.

The table lists this clone with a count of one. The chain is built from TRBV19 and TRBJ1-1, with unresolved D. Trimming cost V 4 bases and J 8 bases, with 11 bases left between them. This CDR3 region has 12 residues. From germline, CDR1 is LNHDA and CDR2 SQIVND (reference sequence). The chain's CDR3 is CASSNRREEAFF. The CDR3 coding sequence is TGTGCCAGTAGTAACCGCCGGGAGGAAGCTTTCTTT.

This clone was detected only once. This chain connects TRBV7-8 to TRBJ2-1; 11 bases map to TRBD2. The V segment lost 6 bases and the J segment 2 bases; nucleotides outside the gene matches: 3. This CDR3 spans 15 amino acids. Germline CDR1 reads SGHVS; CDR2 reads FQNEAQ. The CDR3 protein is CASRSSGRPYNEQFF. The CDR3 DNA reads TGTGCCAGCAGGTCTAGCGGGAGGCCCTACAATGAGCAGTTCTTC.

The chain joins TRBV12-5 to TRBJ1-2, with TRBD1 as a possible D gene (5 bases). V lost 4 bases and J lost 7, with 25 bases in between. Germline-derived CDR1 and CDR2 are LGHNT and FRNRAP. The CDR3 runs to 17 residues. The CDR3 coding sequence is TGTGCTAGTGGTTCCTCCCTTTACGGGGGGGAAGTCGGTGGCTACACCTTC. Protein product: CASGSSLYGGEVGGYTF.

V and J are TRBV30 and TRBJ1-2; no reliable D call. This CDR3 spans 13 amino acids. Germline loops: CDR1 GTSNPN, CDR2 SVGIG (reference sequence). Trimming cost V 2 bases and J 3 bases, with 10 bases left between them. As DNA, the CDR3 is TGTGCCTGGAGTCCTTCTTCTGACTATGGCTACACCTTC. This sequence encodes CAWSPSSDYGYTF.

The J gene is TRBJ1-2, the V gene TRBV5-6, with 7 bases lining up with TRBD1. Unmatched junction bases numbered 4, after V lost 4 bases and J lost 4 bases. Germline CDR1 reads SGHDT; CDR2 reads YYEEEE. The CDR3 covers 13 residues. The DNA of the CDR3 is TGTGCCAGCAGCAGAGGGACAGTCTATGGCTACACCTTC. This codes for CASSRGTVYGYTF.

The chain combines TRBV27 with TRBJ2-7, with TRBD1 matching 7 bases. The V gene's germline CDR1 is MNHEY and CDR2 SMNVEV (reference sequence). Losses at the gene ends were 8 bases for V and 5 bases for J; bases not matched to a gene: 9. The CDR3 has 13 residues. The CDR3, as DNA: TGTGCCAGCGGAGAGATCGACAGGGACGAGCAGTACTTC. This codes for CASGEIDRDEQYF.

This chain connects TRBV9 to TRBJ2-1, with 9 positions matching TRBD2. Germline CDR1 SGDLS, CDR2 YYNGEE. The CDR3 has 15 residues. V gave up 4 bases and J gave up 7 bases; unmatched junction bases: 9. CDR3 in DNA: TGTGCCAGCAGCCAGGGGGGACTAGCATCGAATGAGCAGTTCTTC. Protein: CASSQGGLASNEQFF. The complete variable domain, with remaining parts taken from reference TRBV9 and TRBJ2-1, reads DSGVTQTPKHLITATGQRVTLRCSPRSGDLSVYWYQQSLDQGLQFLIQYYNGEERAKGNILERFSAQQFPDLHSELNLSSLELGDSALYFCASSQGGLASNEQFFGPGTRLTVL.